This passage covers 10 T cell receptor beta chains from one sample sequenced in a study of T cells after yellow fever vaccination. TCRdb called the 5' RACE reads again in MiXCR, with one record for every CDR3 protein. The sample lists under 500,000 distinct CDR3 sequences, roughly a sixth occurring once. Sequenced here: PBMCs, sampled before the yellow fever booster vaccination. Receptors were obtained from a man between 18 and 35 years old who received the YFV17D yellow fever vaccine.

This chain connects TRBV12-3 or TRBV12-4 to TRBJ1-1; 7 bases are a match to TRBD1. This CDR3 spans 14 amino acids. After removal of 7 bases from V and 4 bases from J, the junction contained 9 bases not matched to a gene. The CDR3 reads CASTTQGRSTEAFF. The CDR3 coding sequence is TGTGCCAGCACCACACAGGGGAGGAGCACTGAAGCTTTCTTT.

The V and J genes are TRBV5-1 and TRBJ2-2, with no clear D. CDR3 length equals 15 residues. V was cut by 0 bases and J by 5 bases, with 11 bases left in between. CDR1 is SGHRS and CDR2 is YFSETQ in the germline V gene. CDR3: CASSLDWLGTGELFF. The CDR3 region has the DNA TGCGCCAGCAGCTTGGATTGGTTAGGAACCGGGGAGCTGTTTTTT.

The sample holds many counts of this clonotype. The chain recombines TRBV7-9 with TRBJ1-2; a possible D gene is TRBD1 (5 bases). Germline V gene data show CDR1 as SEHNR and CDR2 as FQNEAQ (reference sequence). The length of the CDR3 is 12 residues. V lost 5 bases and J 5 bases, leaving 9 bases between the germline ends. As DNA, the CDR3 is TGTGCCAGCAGCATCACAGGATATGGCTACACCTTC. This encodes CASSITGYGYTF.

This clonotype was seen many times. The rearrangement uses TRBV15 and TRBJ2-5; 11 nucleotides match TRBD2. The CDR3 runs to 15 residues. From germline, CDR1 is LNHNV and CDR2 YYDKDF (reference sequence). Losses at the gene ends were 5 bases for V and 1 base for J; bases not matched to a gene: 3. The CDR3 loop is CATSPGLAGQETQYF. The CDR3 nucleotides read TGTGCCACCAGCCCTGGACTAGCGGGCCAAGAGACCCAGTACTTC.

V gene TRBV7-3 combines with J gene TRBJ2-3; TRBD2 is a possible D gene (5 bases). Between the trimmed V and J ends, which lost 5 bases and 2 bases, there was a span of 8 bases. CDR1 is SGHTA and CDR2 is FQGTGA in the germline V gene. The CDR3 loop spans 13 amino acids. In DNA, the CDR3 is TGTGCCAGCAGCCGGGGTTTCACAGATACGCAGTATTTT. Translation gives CASSRGFTDTQYF.

The rearrangement links TRBV13 to TRBJ1-2; 7 positions match TRBD1. Germline values: CDR1 PRHDT, CDR2 FYEKMQ (reference sequence). This CDR3 region has 16 residues. J was trimmed by 8 bases and V by 1 base; bases with no gene match: 13. DNA of the CDR3: TGTGCCAGCAGCTTAGAGGGGGCAGGTCGTGTGTCGGGCTACACCTTC. Its translation: CASSLEGAGRVSGYTF.

This clonotype appeared a few times. The V gene is TRBV9, the J gene TRBJ2-2; D unclear. The CDR3 is 13 amino acids. V lost 4 bases to trimming and J lost 7 bases, with 11 bases between them. The V gene's germline CDR1 is SGDLS and CDR2 YYNGEE. For the CDR3, the DNA is TGTGCCAGCAGCCCGCTCGATCTCGGGGAGCTGTTTTTT. It specifies CASSPLDLGELFF.

The V and J genes are TRBV15 and TRBJ1-5; D call uncertain. Trimming cost V 0 bases and J 0 bases, with 6 bases left between them. The CDR3 runs 15 residues. Germline V gene sequence: CDR1 LNHNV, CDR2 YYDKDF (reference sequence). The CDR3 DNA reads as TGTGCCACCAGCAGAGATCTGCATAGCAATCAGCCCCAGCATTTT. Translated: CATSRDLHSNQPQHF.

The genes are TRBV5-1 and TRBJ2-3; no clear D. The CDR3 sequence is 16 residues long. Germline CDR1 and CDR2: SGHRS and YFSETQ. V dropped 2 bases and J dropped 0 bases, with 13 bases sitting between them. CDR3 bases: TGCGCCAGCAGCTTCCCCAGGTTTTTTAGCACAGATACGCAGTATTTT. This codes for CASSFPRFFSTDTQYF.

This chain joins TRBV5-4 and TRBJ2-1, with D possibly matching TRBD1 (5 bases). Germline-derived CDR1 and CDR2 are SGHNT and YYREEE (reference sequence). The CDR3 consists of 12 residues. The V gene lost 1 base and the J gene lost 15 bases, with 14 bases spanning the gap. This CDR3 is CASSLLGQVGFF. The CDR3 DNA follows: TGTGCCAGCAGCTTGCTCGGACAAGTGGGGTTCTTC.